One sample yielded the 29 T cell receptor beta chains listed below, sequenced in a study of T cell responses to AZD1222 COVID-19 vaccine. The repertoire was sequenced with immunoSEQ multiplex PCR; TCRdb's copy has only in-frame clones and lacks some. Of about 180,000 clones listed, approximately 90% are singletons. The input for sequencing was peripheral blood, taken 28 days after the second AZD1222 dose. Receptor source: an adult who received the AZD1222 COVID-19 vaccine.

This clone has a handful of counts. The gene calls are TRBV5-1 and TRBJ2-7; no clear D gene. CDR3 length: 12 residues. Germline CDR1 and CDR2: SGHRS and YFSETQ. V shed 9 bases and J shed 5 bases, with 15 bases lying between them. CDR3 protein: CAIHPQTHEQYF. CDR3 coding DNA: TGCGCCATCCATCCCCAGACCCACGAGCAGTACTTC. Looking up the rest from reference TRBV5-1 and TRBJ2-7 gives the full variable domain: KAGVTQTPRYLIKTRGQQVTLSCSPISGHRSVSWYQQTPGQGLQFLFEYFSETQRNKGNFPGRFSGRQFSNSRSEMNVSTLELGDSALYLCAIHPQTHEQYFGPGTRLTVT.

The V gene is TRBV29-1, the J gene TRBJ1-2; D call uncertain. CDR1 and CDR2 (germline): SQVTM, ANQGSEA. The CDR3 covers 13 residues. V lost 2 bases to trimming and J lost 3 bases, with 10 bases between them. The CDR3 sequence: CSVENTPDYGYTF. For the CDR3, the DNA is TGCAGCGTTGAAAATACACCAGACTATGGCTACACCTTC.

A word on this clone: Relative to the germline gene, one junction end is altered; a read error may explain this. CDR3 in amino acids: CASSYSGTADGELFF. The CDR3 DNA is TGTGCTAGCAGCTACTCCGGGACAGCGGACGGGGAGCTGTTTTTT. The chain combines TRBV7-7 with TRBJ2-2, with TRBD1 identical over 7 bases. CDR3 length: 15 residues. Germline assignment: CDR1 SSHAT and CDR2 FNYEAQ (reference sequence).

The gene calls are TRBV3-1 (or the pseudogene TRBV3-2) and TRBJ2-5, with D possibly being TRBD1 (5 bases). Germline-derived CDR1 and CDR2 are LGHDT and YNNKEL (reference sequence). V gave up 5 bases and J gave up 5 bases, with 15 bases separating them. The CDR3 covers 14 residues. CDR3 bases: TGTGCCAGCAGCTTCAGGGCCAGGCGCGAGACCCAGTACTTC. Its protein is CASSFRARRETQYF.

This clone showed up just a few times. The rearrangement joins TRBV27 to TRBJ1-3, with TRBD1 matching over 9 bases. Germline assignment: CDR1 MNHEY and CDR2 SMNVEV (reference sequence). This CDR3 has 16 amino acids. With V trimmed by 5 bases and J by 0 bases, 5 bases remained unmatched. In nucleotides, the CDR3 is TGTGCCAGCAGTATCGGACAGGGGTACTCTGGAAACACCATATATTTT. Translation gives CASSIGQGYSGNTIYF.

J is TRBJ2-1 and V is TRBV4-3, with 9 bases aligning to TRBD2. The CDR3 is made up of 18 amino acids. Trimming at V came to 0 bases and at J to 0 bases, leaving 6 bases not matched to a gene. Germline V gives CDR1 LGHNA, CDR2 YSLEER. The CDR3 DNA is TGCGCCAGCAGCCAAGATGGGCTAGCGGGAAGCTCCTACAATGAGCAGTTCTTC. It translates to CASSQDGLAGSSYNEQFF.

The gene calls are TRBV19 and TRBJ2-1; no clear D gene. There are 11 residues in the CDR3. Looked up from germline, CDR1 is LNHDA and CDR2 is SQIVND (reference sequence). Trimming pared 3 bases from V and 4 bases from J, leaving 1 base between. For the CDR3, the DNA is TGTGCCAGTAGTATGTACAATGAGCAGTTCTTC. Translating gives CASSMYNEQFF.

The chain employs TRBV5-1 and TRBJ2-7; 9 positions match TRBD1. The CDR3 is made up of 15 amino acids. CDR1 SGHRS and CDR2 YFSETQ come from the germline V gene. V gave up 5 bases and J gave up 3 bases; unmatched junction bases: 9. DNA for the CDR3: TGCGCCAGCAGTTCTACGGGGGACAGGGTCTACGAGCAGTACTTC. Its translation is CASSSTGDRVYEQYF.

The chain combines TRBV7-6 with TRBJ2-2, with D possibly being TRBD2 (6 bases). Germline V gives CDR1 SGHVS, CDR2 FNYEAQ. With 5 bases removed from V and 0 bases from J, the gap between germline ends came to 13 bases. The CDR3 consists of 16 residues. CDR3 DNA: TGTGCCAGCAGCCCCCTGGGGGGTTCGAACACCGGGGAGCTGTTTTTT. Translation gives CASSPLGGSNTGELFF. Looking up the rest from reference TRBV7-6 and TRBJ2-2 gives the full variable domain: GAGVSQSPRYKVTKRGQDVALRCDPISGHVSLYWYRQALGQGPEFLTYFNYEAQQDKSGLPNDRFSAERPEGSISTLTIQRTEQRDSAMYRCASSPLGGSNTGELFFGEGSRLTVL.

CDR3 nucleotides: TGTGCCAGCAGCCAAGATCCGAGTGCTAGCAATCAGCCCCAGCATTTT. The encoded protein is CASSQDPSASNQPQHF. This chain links TRBV3-1 (or the pseudogene TRBV3-2) with TRBJ1-5; D is uncertain. The germline V gene has CDR1 LGHDT and CDR2 YNNKEL (reference sequence). The CDR3 has 16 residues. Trimming removed 0 bases from V and 0 bases from J, with 9 bases in between.

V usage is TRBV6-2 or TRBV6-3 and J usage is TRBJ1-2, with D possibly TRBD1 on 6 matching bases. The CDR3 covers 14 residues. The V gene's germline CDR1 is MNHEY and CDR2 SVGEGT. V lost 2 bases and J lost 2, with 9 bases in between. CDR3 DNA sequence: TGTGCCAGCAGTTACAGGACAGAGAACTATGGCTACACCTTC. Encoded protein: CASSYRTENYGYTF.

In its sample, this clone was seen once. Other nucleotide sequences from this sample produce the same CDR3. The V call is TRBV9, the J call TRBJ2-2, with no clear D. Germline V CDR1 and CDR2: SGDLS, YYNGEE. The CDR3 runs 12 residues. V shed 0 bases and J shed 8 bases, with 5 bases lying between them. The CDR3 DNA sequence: TGTGCCAGCAGCGTAGTGGGAGGGGAGCTGTTTTTT. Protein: CASSVVGGELFF.

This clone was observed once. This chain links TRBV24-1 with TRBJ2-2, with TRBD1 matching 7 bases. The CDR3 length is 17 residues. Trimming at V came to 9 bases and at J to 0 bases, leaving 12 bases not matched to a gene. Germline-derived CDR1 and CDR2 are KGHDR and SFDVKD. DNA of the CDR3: TGTGCCACCGGAGCGTGGGACAGCGATGCGAACACCGGGGAGCTGTTTTTT. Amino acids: CATGAWDSDANTGELFF.

The CDR3 spells CASSLDRSSGNTIYF. For the CDR3, the DNA is TGTGCCAGTAGTCTTGATCGGAGCTCTGGAAACACCATATATTTT. This rearrangement joins TRBV19 to TRBJ1-3, with D unresolved. The CDR3 runs to 15 residues. Germline lookup yields CDR1 LNHDA and CDR2 SQIVND (reference sequence). Trimming cost V 5 bases and J 0 bases, with 11 bases left between them.

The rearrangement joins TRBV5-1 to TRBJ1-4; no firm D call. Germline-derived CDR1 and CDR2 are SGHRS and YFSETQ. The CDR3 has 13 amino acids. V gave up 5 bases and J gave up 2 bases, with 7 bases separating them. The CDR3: CASRSRTNEKLFF. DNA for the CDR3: TGCGCCAGCAGGAGCCGGACTAATGAAAAACTGTTTTTT.

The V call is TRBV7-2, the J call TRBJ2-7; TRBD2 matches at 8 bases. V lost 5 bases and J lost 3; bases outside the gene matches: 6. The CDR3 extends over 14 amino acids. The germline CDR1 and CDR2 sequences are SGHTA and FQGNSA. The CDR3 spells CASSRGGSFYEQYF. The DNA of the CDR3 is TGTGCCAGCAGCCGGGGGGGAAGCTTCTACGAGCAGTACTTC. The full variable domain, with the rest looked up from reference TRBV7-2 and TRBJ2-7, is GAGVSQSPSNKVTEKGKDVELRCDPISGHTALYWYRQSLGQGLEFLIYFQGNSAPDKSGLPSDRFSAERTGGSVSTLTIQRTQQEDSAVYLCASSRGGSFYEQYFGPGTRLTVT.

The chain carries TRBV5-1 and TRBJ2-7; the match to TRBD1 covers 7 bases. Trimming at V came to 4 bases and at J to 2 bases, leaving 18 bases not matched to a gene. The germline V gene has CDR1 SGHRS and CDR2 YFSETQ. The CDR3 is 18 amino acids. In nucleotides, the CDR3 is TGCGCCAGCAGCCCACGAAGAGGGGGCGAGGGTATCCCCTACGAGCAGTACTTC. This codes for CASSPRRGGEGIPYEQYF.

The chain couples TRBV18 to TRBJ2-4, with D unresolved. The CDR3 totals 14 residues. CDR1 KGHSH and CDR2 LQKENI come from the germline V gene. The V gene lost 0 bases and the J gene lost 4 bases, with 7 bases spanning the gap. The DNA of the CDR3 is TGTGCCAGCTCACCACCGTCCAAGAAAAACATTCAGTACTTC. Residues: CASSPPSKKNIQYF.

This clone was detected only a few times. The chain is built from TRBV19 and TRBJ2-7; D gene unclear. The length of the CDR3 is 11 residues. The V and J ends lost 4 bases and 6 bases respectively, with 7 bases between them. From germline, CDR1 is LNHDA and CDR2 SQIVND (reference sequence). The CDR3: CASSTAGEQYF. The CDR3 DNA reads TGTGCCAGTAGTACAGCAGGCGAGCAGTACTTC.

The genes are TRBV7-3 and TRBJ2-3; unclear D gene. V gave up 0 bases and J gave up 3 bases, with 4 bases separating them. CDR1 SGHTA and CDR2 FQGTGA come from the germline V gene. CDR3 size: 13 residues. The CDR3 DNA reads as TGTGCCAGCAGCTTAACTCCAACAGATACGCAGTATTTT. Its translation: CASSLTPTDTQYF.

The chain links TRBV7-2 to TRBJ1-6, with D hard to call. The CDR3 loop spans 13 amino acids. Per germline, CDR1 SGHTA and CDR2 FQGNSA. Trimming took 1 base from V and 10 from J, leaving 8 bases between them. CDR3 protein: CASSLVNESPLHF. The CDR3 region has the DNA TGTGCCAGCAGCTTAGTAAATGAATCACCCCTCCACTTT.

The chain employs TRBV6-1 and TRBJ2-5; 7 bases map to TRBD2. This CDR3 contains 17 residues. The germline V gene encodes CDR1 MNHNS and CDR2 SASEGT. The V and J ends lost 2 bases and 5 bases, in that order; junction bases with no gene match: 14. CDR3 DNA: TGTGCCAGCAGTGAAAATATAGCGGGTTCCCTCGGGGAGACCCAGTACTTC. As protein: CASSENIAGSLGETQYF.

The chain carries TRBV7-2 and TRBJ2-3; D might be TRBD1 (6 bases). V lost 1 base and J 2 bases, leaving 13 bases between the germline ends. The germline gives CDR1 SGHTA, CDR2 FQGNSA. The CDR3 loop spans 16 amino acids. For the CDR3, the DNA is TGTGCCAGCAGCTTAGAATTCGGACAGTACACAGATACGCAGTATTTT. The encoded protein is CASSLEFGQYTDTQYF.

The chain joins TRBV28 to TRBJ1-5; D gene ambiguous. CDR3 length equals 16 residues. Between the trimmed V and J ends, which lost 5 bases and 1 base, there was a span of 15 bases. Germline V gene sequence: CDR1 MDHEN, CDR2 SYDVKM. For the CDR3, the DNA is TGTGCCAGCAGTCGAAGGGCAATACGGAGCAATCAGCCCCAGCATTTT. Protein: CASSRRAIRSNQPQHF.

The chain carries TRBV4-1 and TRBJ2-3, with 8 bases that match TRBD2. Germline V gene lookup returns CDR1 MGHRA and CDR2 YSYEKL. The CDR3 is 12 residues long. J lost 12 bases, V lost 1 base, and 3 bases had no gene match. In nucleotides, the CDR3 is TGCGCCAGCAGCCAAGTAGGGACTAGTCAGTATTTT. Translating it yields CASSQVGTSQYF.

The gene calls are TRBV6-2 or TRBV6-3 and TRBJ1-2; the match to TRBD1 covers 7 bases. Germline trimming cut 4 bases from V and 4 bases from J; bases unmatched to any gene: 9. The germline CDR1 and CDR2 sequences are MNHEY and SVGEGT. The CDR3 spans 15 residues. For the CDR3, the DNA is TGTGCCAGCAGTTCCCCCACTGGGGACAGCTATGGCTACACCTTC. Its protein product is CASSSPTGDSYGYTF.

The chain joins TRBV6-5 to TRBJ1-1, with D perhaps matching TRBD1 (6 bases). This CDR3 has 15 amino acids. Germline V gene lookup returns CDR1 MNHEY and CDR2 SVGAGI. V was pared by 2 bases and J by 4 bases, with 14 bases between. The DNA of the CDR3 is TGTGCCAGCAGTTACCGGGGTGGAGGGGGCACTGAAGCTTTCTTT. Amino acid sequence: CASSYRGGGGTEAFF.

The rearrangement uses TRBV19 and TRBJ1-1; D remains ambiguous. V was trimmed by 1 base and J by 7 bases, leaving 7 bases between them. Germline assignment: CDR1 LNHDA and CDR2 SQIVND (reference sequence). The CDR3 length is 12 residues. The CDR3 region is CASSIVKGEAFF. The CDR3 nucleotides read TGTGCCAGTAGTATAGTGAAAGGTGAAGCTTTCTTT.

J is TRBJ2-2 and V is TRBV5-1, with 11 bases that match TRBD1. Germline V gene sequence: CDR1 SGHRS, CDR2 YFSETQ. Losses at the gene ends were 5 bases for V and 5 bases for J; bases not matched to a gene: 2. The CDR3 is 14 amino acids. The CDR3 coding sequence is TGCGCCAGCAGATGGGACAGGGGGACCGGGGAGCTGTTTTTT. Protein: CASRWDRGTGELFF.